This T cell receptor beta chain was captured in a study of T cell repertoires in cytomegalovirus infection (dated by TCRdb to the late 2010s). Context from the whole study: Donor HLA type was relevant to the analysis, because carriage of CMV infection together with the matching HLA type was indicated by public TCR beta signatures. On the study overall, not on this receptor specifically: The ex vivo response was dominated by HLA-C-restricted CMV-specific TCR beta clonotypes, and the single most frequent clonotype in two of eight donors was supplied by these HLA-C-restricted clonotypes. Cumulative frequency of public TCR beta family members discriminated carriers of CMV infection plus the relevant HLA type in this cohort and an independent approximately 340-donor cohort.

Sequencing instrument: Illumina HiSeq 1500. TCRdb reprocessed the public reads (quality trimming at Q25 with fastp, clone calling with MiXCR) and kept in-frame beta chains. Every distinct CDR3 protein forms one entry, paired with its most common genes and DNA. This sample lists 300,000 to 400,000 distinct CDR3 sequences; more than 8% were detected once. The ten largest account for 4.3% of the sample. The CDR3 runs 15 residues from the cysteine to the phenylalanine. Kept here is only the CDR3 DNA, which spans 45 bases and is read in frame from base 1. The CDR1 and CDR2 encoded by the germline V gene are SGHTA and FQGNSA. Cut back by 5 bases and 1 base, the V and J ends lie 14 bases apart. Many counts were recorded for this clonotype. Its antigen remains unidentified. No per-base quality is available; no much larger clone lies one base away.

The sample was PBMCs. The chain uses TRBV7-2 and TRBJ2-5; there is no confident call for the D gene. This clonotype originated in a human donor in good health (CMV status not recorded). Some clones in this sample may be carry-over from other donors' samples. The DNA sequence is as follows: TGTGCCAGCAGCCTCCAGCCCGGGTTCCAAGAGACCCAGTACTTC. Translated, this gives CASSLQPGFQETQYF.